Below are 24 T cell receptor beta chains sequenced from a single sample in a study of beta chain features in type 1 diabetes. The entirety of the isolated RNA underwent reverse transcription, so expressed TCRB transcripts were sequenced. TCRdb's table, derived via immunoSEQ multiplex PCR, lists solely in-frame clones and lacks some. The sample yields some 120,000 clones, 17% seen once. Overall study findings and caveats: TCRB CDR3s were moderately but significantly shorter in Type 1 diabetes patients in all four CD4+ subsets.

The antigens these receptors bind are not known. The sample comprised central memory CD4+ T cells from blood. These receptors all stem from a man aged 18 to 30 with type 1 diabetes.

In its sample, this clone was seen a few times. The CDR3 protein is CASSLARQGRTFF. The CDR3 coding sequence is TGTGCCAGCAGCTTAGCCAGACAGGGTAGGACTTTCTTT. The chain carries TRBV7-2 and TRBJ1-1; 7 bases agree with TRBD1. The V gene's germline CDR1 is SGHTA and CDR2 FQGNSA. The CDR3 is 13 residues long. V shed 0 bases and J 12 bases; nucleotides not matched to a gene: 7.

This clone occurred a few times. This chain joins TRBV6-5 and TRBJ2-5; the D is unclear. In germline, CDR1 is MNHEY, CDR2 SVGAGI. This CDR3 has 15 amino acids. Trimming removed 0 bases from V and 1 base from J, with 9 bases in between. DNA of the CDR3: TGTGCCAGCAGTTACTCGAGACATATCCAAGAGACCCAGTACTTC. Residues: CASSYSRHIQETQYF.

The chain couples TRBV6-1 to TRBJ1-4, with D tentatively TRBD1 (5 bases). The germline V and J ends were trimmed by 8 bases and 8 bases, with 12 bases remaining between them. This CDR3 is 12 amino acids long. Germline CDR1 reads MNHNS; CDR2 reads SASEGT. The CDR3 bases are TGTGCCAGCCTCGGGACCGGGGAAAAACTGTTTTTT. It encodes CASLGTGEKLFF.

This clone showed up just once. The chain is built from TRBV9 and TRBJ2-3; the D gene could be TRBD1 or TRBD2 (5 bases each). Trimming cost V 4 bases and J 5 bases, with 14 bases left between them. The CDR3 length is 14 residues. CDR1 is SGDLS, CDR2 YYNGEE, per germline. CDR3 nucleotides: TGTGCCAGCAGCCCACGACATGGGGGAGATACGCAGTATTTT. This sequence encodes CASSPRHGGDTQYF.

This clone was counted only a few times. The J gene is TRBJ1-5, the V gene TRBV30; 10 nucleotides align to TRBD1. In germline, CDR1 is GTSNPN, CDR2 SVGIG (reference sequence). The ends lost 2 bases at V and 4 bases at J; junction bases unmatched: 2. CDR3 length: 14 residues. In DNA form, the CDR3 reads TGTGCCTGGAGTATGGACAGGGGGAATCAGCCCCAGCATTTT. Amino acid sequence: CAWSMDRGNQPQHF.

This clone was observed at least ten times. The chain couples TRBV30 to TRBJ2-6; 8 bases line up with TRBD1. Trimming removed 5 bases from V and 0 bases from J; junction bases left unmatched: 9. Germline CDR1 and CDR2: GTSNPN and SVGIG (reference sequence). CDR3 length: 17 residues. CDR3 coding DNA: TGTGCCTGGGGCAGGGGGCGCGTTCGCTCTGGGGCCAACGTCCTGACTTTC. This gives the protein CAWGRGRVRSGANVLTF.

The chain employs TRBV28 and TRBJ1-6, with no clear D. V lost 7 bases and J 4 bases, leaving 8 bases between the germline ends. Germline V gives CDR1 MDHEN, CDR2 SYDVKM. The CDR3 contains 13 residues. The CDR3 sequence: CASIPRYNSPLHF. The CDR3, as DNA: TGTGCCAGCATTCCAAGATATAATTCACCCCTCCACTTT.

This clone was seen only a few times. The chain joins TRBV5-4 to TRBJ2-5; TRBD2 matches at 8 bases. CDR1 and CDR2 (germline): SGHNT, YYREEE (reference sequence). This CDR3 is built from 14 residues. The ends lost 3 bases at V and 3 bases at J; junction bases unmatched: 4. Here the CDR3 reads CASSSAGVKETQYF. CDR3 sequence (DNA): TGTGCCAGCAGCTCAGCGGGGGTAAAAGAGACCCAGTACTTC.

The J gene is TRBJ2-3, the V gene TRBV19, with D possibly TRBD2 on 6 matching bases. With 3 bases removed from V and 4 bases from J, the gap between germline ends came to 11 bases. Germline CDR1 is LNHDA and CDR2 is SQIVND (reference sequence). This CDR3 contains 14 residues. CDR3 loop: CASSIGGVADTQYF. For the CDR3, the DNA is TGTGCCAGTAGTATTGGAGGGGTCGCAGATACGCAGTATTTT.

The table lists this clone with a few counts. The chain joins TRBV29-1 to TRBJ1-5; tentative D call: TRBD1 (6 bases). The V gene lost 5 bases and the J gene lost 3 bases, with 11 bases spanning the gap. Per germline, CDR1 SQVTM and CDR2 ANQGSEA. This CDR3 region has 13 residues. In DNA, the CDR3 is TGCAGCGTTTCTGGGGGGCCCAATCAGCCCCAGCATTTT. Protein product: CSVSGGPNQPQHF. The entire variable domain, with the rest obtained from reference TRBV29-1 and TRBJ1-5, is as follows: SAVISQKPSRDICQRGTSLTIQCQVDSQVTMMFWYRQQPGQSLTLIATANQGSEATYESGFVIDKFPISRPNLTFSTLTVSNMSPEDSSIYLCSVSGGPNQPQHFGDGTRLSIL.

This clone was seen only a few times. The rearrangement joins TRBV18 to TRBJ1-1; D ambiguous. Per germline, CDR1 KGHSH and CDR2 LQKENI. V shed 2 bases and J shed 4 bases, with 11 bases lying between them. The CDR3 extends over 14 amino acids. The CDR3 region is CASSPGEPFTEAFF. Here the CDR3 DNA reads TGTGCCAGCTCACCAGGGGAGCCCTTCACTGAAGCTTTCTTT.

The rearrangement joins TRBV5-8 to TRBJ2-4; 7 bases match TRBD1. The CDR3 is 13 amino acids. Germline V gives CDR1 SGHTS, CDR2 YDEGEE. V dropped 2 bases and J dropped 10; count of bases not matched to a gene: 6. Written as DNA, the CDR3 is TGTGCCAGCAGCTTAGGGGACAGCCGGATTCAGTACTTC. As protein: CASSLGDSRIQYF.

The chain joins TRBV7-2 to TRBJ2-2; no clear D. The V and J ends lost 2 bases and 6 bases respectively, with 10 bases between them. Looked up from germline, CDR1 is SGHTA and CDR2 is FQGNSA. The CDR3 runs 14 residues. The CDR3 loop reads CASSLNLLAGELFF. Written as DNA, the CDR3 is TGTGCCAGCAGCTTAAACCTCCTCGCCGGGGAGCTGTTTTTT.

This clone has a handful of counts. The rearrangement uses TRBV20-1 and TRBJ2-2; the D is unclear. The CDR3 sequence is 11 residues long. The V end was cut by 6 bases, the J end by 5 bases, with 7 bases between. CDR1 DFQATT and CDR2 SNEGSKA come from the germline V gene (reference sequence). The CDR3, as DNA: TGCAGTGCGGACGGAACCGGGGAGCTGTTTTTT. It specifies CSADGTGELFF.

This clone was counted once. The genes are TRBV5-1 and TRBJ1-1; D is possibly TRBD1 (6 bases). The CDR3 length is 13 residues. The V end was cut by 3 bases, the J end by 6 bases, with 12 bases between. Germline V CDR1 and CDR2: SGHRS, YFSETQ. The CDR3 DNA is TGCGCCAGCAGCTCCGGACAGATCGCTGAAGCTTTCTTT. Translation: CASSSGQIAEAFF.

This clone was found a few times. This chain connects TRBV30 to TRBJ2-1; D gene ambiguous. Trimming removed 3 bases at V and 0 bases at J, with 12 bases between. Germline-derived CDR1 and CDR2 are GTSNPN and SVGIG (reference sequence). The CDR3 is 15 residues long. CDR3 loop: CAWRRQVSSYNEQFF. The DNA of the CDR3 is TGTGCCTGGAGGAGGCAGGTTAGCTCCTACAATGAGCAGTTCTTC.

This clone has only a few counts. This chain links TRBV10-3 with TRBJ2-2; 8 nucleotides match TRBD2. This CDR3 has 15 amino acids. The germline V gene has CDR1 ENHRY and CDR2 SYGVKD. With 2 bases clipped from V and 3 bases from J, the junction kept 2 bases outside the gene matches. This chain's CDR3 is CAISETSGHTGELFF. In DNA form, the CDR3 reads TGTGCCATCAGTGAGACTAGCGGTCACACCGGGGAGCTGTTTTTT.

V gene TRBV7-9 combines with J gene TRBJ2-5; D perhaps matches TRBD2 (5 bases). The CDR3 has 14 residues. The V gene's germline CDR1 is SEHNR and CDR2 FQNEAQ (reference sequence). V was clipped by 8 bases and J by 4 bases, with 17 bases between them. CDR3 region: CASEKGSRAETQYF. DNA of the CDR3: TGTGCCAGCGAAAAAGGGAGTCGGGCAGAGACCCAGTACTTC.

This clone occurred many times. This chain connects TRBV7-2 to TRBJ2-3, with D possibly matching TRBD2 (7 bases). CDR1 and CDR2 from the germline V gene are SGHTA and FQGNSA. The CDR3 is 13 residues long. Trimming pared 8 bases from V and 4 bases from J, leaving 13 bases between. The CDR3 here is CASCSGGPDTQYF. The CDR3, as DNA: TGTGCCAGCTGCTCGGGGGGCCCAGATACGCAGTATTTT.

This clone has just a few counts. The chain has TRBV12-5 and TRBJ2-1; either TRBD1 or TRBD2 may fit D (6 bases each). This CDR3 comprises 13 residues. Germline V gene lookup returns CDR1 LGHNT and CDR2 FRNRAP. V shed 1 base and J shed 7 bases, with 8 bases lying between them. CDR3 coding DNA: TGTGCTAGTGGTTTGGAGGGGGGAAATGAGCAGTTCTTC. As protein: CASGLEGGNEQFF. Variable domain in full (rest from reference TRBV12-5 and TRBJ2-1): DARVTQTPRHKVTEMGQEVTMRCQPILGHNTVFWYRQTMMQGLELLAYFRNRAPLDDSGMPKDRFSAEMPDATLATLKIQPSEPRDSAVYFCASGLEGGNEQFFGPGTRLTVL.

As concerns this clone: Other nucleotide sequences in the sample specify the same CDR3. J is TRBJ1-1 and V is TRBV29-1, with no clear D. From germline, CDR1 is SQVTM and CDR2 ANQGSEA. The CDR3 contains 10 residues. In DNA form, the CDR3 reads TGCAGTGGAGGTGGCACTGAAGCTTTCTTT. Its protein product is CSGGGTEAFF.

The chain combines TRBV7-2 with TRBJ2-3; 7 bases map to TRBD2. The ends lost 3 bases at V and 1 base at J; junction bases unmatched: 7. CDR3 length: 16 residues. Germline CDR1 and CDR2: SGHTA and FQGNSA. CDR3 DNA: TGTGCCAGCAGCTTTGGAGGGAGGGCCGGCACAGATACGCAGTATTTT. Protein: CASSFGGRAGTDTQYF.

By sample fraction, this clone is medium-sized. The chain uses TRBV18 and TRBJ2-1; 8 bases agree with TRBD2. Per the germline V gene, CDR1 is KGHSH and CDR2 is LQKENI. This CDR3 spans 15 amino acids. J gave up 12 bases and V 3 bases, and 13 bases lay outside the gene matches. DNA for the CDR3: TGTGCCAGCTCACCGGCCCCGGGACTAGTTGGTTGGCAGTTCTTC. Encoded protein: CASSPAPGLVGWQFF.

The chain couples TRBV29-1 to TRBJ2-7; D is possibly TRBD2 (5 bases). V was pared by 7 bases and J by 4 bases, with 23 bases between. Germline loops: CDR1 SQVTM, CDR2 ANQGSEA. The CDR3 has 15 residues. In DNA, the CDR3 is TGCAGCGGCGCTCCCGGGATCCCAAGCCTTTACGAGCAGTACTTC. Translation gives CSGAPGIPSLYEQYF.